Listed below are T cell receptor beta chains from one sample, sequenced in a study of cytomegalovirus exposure and HLA in healthy donors. Assay: immunoSEQ multiplex PCR; the TCRdb copy retains only in-frame clones and omits some. This table holds approximately 180,000 clones, over 60% found once. Material for sequencing was PBMCs. These receptors originate from a woman aged 40 to 50 in good health and CMV-seronegative. The CDR3 runs from the conserved cysteine through the conserved F or W. Fields, in order: clone size, D gene, V gene, J gene, CDR3 DNA, CDR3 protein. D genes are given only for firm matches. Clone size is not always given. Where it is, it says once, few, many or a class for expanded clones.

NA,TRBD1,TRBV5-1,TRBJ2-5,TGCGCCAGCAGCTTGGATCCGACAGGGGTTGACCAAGAGACCCAGTACTTC,CASSLDPTGVDQETQYF
NA,TRBD2,TRBV5-4,TRBJ2-5,TGTGCCAGCAGCCAAAGAGGGACGCGGGAGGGGGAGACCCAGTACTTC,CASSQRGTREGETQYF
NA,TRBD1,TRBV5-5,TRBJ1-4,TGTGCCAGCAGCGCCCCGGACAGGGGAACTAATGAAAAACTGTTTTTT,CASSAPDRGTNEKLFF
few,NA,TRBV9,TRBJ2-5,TGTGCCAGCAGCCGATCCCCGGGGGTTAGTCTTCGAGAGACCCAGTACTTC,CASSRSPGVSLRETQYF
NA,TRBD2,TRBV6-4,TRBJ2-3,TGTGCCAGCAGCCGACTAGCGGGCGACACAGATACGCAGTATTTT,CASSRLAGDTDTQYF
NA,NA,TRBV13,TRBJ2-7,TGTGCCAGCAGCTTAGAAGGGGCGGGGGAGCAGTACTTC,CASSLEGAGEQYF
once,TRBD1,TRBV30,TRBJ1-2,TGTGCCTGGGGACAGGGGGTTCACTATGGCTACACCTTC,CAWGQGVHYGYTF
NA,NA,TRBV10-3,TRBJ1-3,TGTGCCATCGAACAGGGCTCTTCTGGAAACACCATATATTTT,CAIEQGSSGNTIYF
NA,NA,TRBV30,TRBJ1-1,TGTGCCTGGAGTGGGGCAGGGGCGATCATCGGGGCTGAAGCTTTCTTT,CAWSGAGAIIGAEAFF
NA,NA,TRBV7-3,TRBJ1-5,TGTGCCAGCAGCTCACAGGGAGATCAGCCCCAGCATTTT,CASSSQGDQPQHF
NA,TRBD1,TRBV7-3,TRBJ2-1,TGTGCCAGCAGCCGACCCGGACAGGGGGAGCAGTTCTTC,CASSRPGQGEQFF
NA,NA,TRBV7-9,TRBJ1-2,TGTGCCAGCAGCCCGACGGGAACCTATGGCTACACCTTC,CASSPTGTYGYTF
once,NA,TRBV19,TRBJ2-5,TGTGCCAGTAGTATCGGGGGGCGGGAGACCCAATACTTC,CASSIGGRETQYF
NA,TRBD1,TRBV30,TRBJ2-4,TGTGCCTGGAGTGTACTCCGGGACAGAGGGCTAAAAAACATTCAGTACTTC,CAWSVLRDRGLKNIQYF
NA,NA,TRBV5-8,TRBJ2-4,TGTGCCAGCAGCCAATTGTCCGACAGTTCCAAAAACATTCAGTACTTC,CASSQLSDSSKNIQYF
NA,NA,TRBV5-1,TRBJ1-6,TGCGCCAGCAGCCTAAGACCGACAGGATCCGATTCACCCCTCCACTTT,CASSLRPTGSDSPLHF
NA,TRBD1,TRBV4-1,TRBJ1-1,TGCGCCAGCAGCCAAGATCCGCGGGACAGGGCGAAAAATTGGAACACTGAAGCTTTCTTT,CASSQDPRDRAKNWNTEAFF
NA,TRBD1,TRBV5-1,TRBJ2-2,TGCGCCAGCAGCTTGGCGACAGGGTCGAACACCGGGGAGCTGTTTTTT,CASSLATGSNTGELFF
NA,NA,TRBV5-6,TRBJ1-1,TGTGCCAGCAGCTTGGAGCTAGGGGGGAACACTGAAGCTTTCTTT,CASSLELGGNTEAFF
few,NA,TRBV13,TRBJ2-3,TGTGCCAGCAGCCTCGGGGGGCCAACAGATACGCAGTATTTT,CASSLGGPTDTQYF
NA,TRBD1,TRBV7-9,TRBJ1-2,TGTGCCAGCACCAGGACAGGGCGGAATGGCTACACCTTC,CASTRTGRNGYTF
NA,TRBD2,TRBV9,TRBJ2-1,TGTGCCAGCAGCGTCGGGACTAGCGGGTACTACAATGAGCAGTTCTTC,CASSVGTSGYYNEQFF
NA,TRBD2,TRBV4-3,TRBJ2-3,TGCGCCAGCAGCCACATAGTAGGCGGGAGTAGCACAGATACGCAGTATTTT,CASSHIVGGSSTDTQYF
once,TRBD1,TRBV9,TRBJ2-2,TGTGCCAGCTCAGCCTACCGCGGGACAGGGAACGGGGAGCTGTTTTTT,CASSAYRGTGNGELFF
NA,TRBD1,TRBV7-9,TRBJ2-2,TGTTCCAGCAGCGGCCGGGACAGGGTATGGACCGGGGAGCTGTTTTTT,CSSSGRDRVWTGELFF
NA,NA,TRBV4-2,TRBJ1-2,TGTGCCAGCAGCCAAGAGGGGCGGGAGCCTTCTGGCTACACCTTC,CASSQEGREPSGYTF
NA,NA,TRBV7-2,TRBJ2-2,TGTGCCAGCAGCTTACTACCCCAGGGGCTGGGCGGGGAGCTGTTTTTT,CASSLLPQGLGGELFF
NA,NA,TRBV7-9,TRBJ2-1,TGTGCCAGCAGCTTAGCGGGGCACTACAATGAGCAGTTCTTC,CASSLAGHYNEQFF
NA,NA,TRBV5-6,TRBJ1-2,TGTGCCAGCAGCTTGGTAGGAGGGGGCTACACCTTC,CASSLVGGGYTF
NA,NA,TRBV7-9,TRBJ1-1,TGTGCCAGCAGCTTAGAGCGGGGGAGCGCTGAAGCTTTCTTT,CASSLERGSAEAFF
NA,TRBD1,TRBV11-3,TRBJ2-5,TGTGCCAGCAGCTTCCGGGACAGTGCGGAGACCCAGTACTTC,CASSFRDSAETQYF
NA,NA,TRBV19,TRBJ2-2,TGTGCCACCCGAATTGGTGGCAGCACCGGGGAGCTGTTTTTT,CATRIGGSTGELFF
NA,NA,TRBV7-3,TRBJ1-3,TGTGCCAGCAGCTTATCAGGGGATACGGGAAACACCATATATTTT,CASSLSGDTGNTIYF
NA,NA,TRBV7-8,TRBJ2-3,TGTGCCAGCAGCTTAAACGGGGGCACAGATACGCAGTATTTT,CASSLNGGTDTQYF
NA,NA,TRBV28,TRBJ2-1,TGTGCCAGCAGTTTCATCAATGAGCAGTTCTTC,CASSFINEQFF
NA,NA,TRBV6-5,TRBJ1-2,TGTGCCAGCAGCCAAAGGCCGGGTGCTAACTATGGCTACACCTTC,CASSQRPGANYGYTF
NA,TRBD1,TRBV7-9,TRBJ2-3,TGTGCCAGCAGCTTCACAGGGGTGGATACGCAGTATTTT,CASSFTGVDTQYF
NA,NA,TRBV29-1,TRBJ2-1,TGCAGCGTCCGCGAAACATTTCGACTAATCGCTAGCAATGAGCAGTTCTTC,CSVRETFRLIASNEQFF
NA,TRBD1,TRBV2,TRBJ2-4,TGTGCCAGCAGGGAGAGACAGGGAACCAAAAACATTCAGTACTTC,CASRERQGTKNIQYF
NA,TRBD1,TRBV28,TRBJ1-2,TGTGCCAGCAGTTCAGGGACAGGCCAACTCTATGGCTACACCTTC,CASSSGTGQLYGYTF
NA,NA,TRBV9,TRBJ2-7,TGTGCCAGCAGCGTAGCCAAAACCCCGTTACAGGGTCCCGAGCAGTACTTC,CASSVAKTPLQGPEQYF
NA,NA,TRBV19,TRBJ1-1,TGTGCCAACCAGGAGGGTTTCACTGAAGCTTTCTTT,CANQEGFTEAFF
NA,TRBD1,TRBV19,TRBJ2-2,TGTGCCAGTAGTATGGTTGGGTCAGGGGGCAACACCGGGGAGCTGTTTTTT,CASSMVGSGGNTGELFF
NA,NA,TRBV18,TRBJ1-3,TGTGCCAGCTCACCACGACAGGATGCAGGAAACACCATATATTTT,CASSPRQDAGNTIYF